The clone carrying this T cell receptor beta chain was recorded only once. These data belong to a study of blood T cell repertoires in COVID-19. Study background: The samples span acute and convalescent COVID-19 from the United States, Italy and Spain.

The germline gives CDR1 MNHEY, CDR2 SVGAGI. V was cut by 2 bases and J by 8 bases, with 18 bases left in between. This CDR3 contains 16 residues. Per the authors' pipeline: Counts of nucleated cells, estimated from reference gene primer amplification, were obtained. The protocol was immunoSEQ multiplex PCR, while the TCRdb copy is restricted to in-frame clones and leaves out a portion. V and J calls and clone size are those listed in that table; D and trimming were worked out from the DNA. The data hold about 38,000 clones, with approximately 90% observed a single time. The chain joins TRBV6-5 to TRBJ2-2, with D tentatively TRBD1 (6 bases). The TCR comes from a man between 65 and 80 years old with active COVID-19. Sequenced: peripheral blood. Written as DNA, the CDR3 is TGTGCCAGCAGTTACCCCCCCGGGCAGGGGACGGGGGAGCTGTTTTTT. Residues: CASSYPPGQGTGELFF.